Sequencing of this TCR beta chain was carried out in a study of T cell repertoires in cytomegalovirus infection. Germline V lookup: CDR1 MNHEY, CDR2 SMNVEV (reference sequence). J gave up 3 bases and V 7 bases, and 9 bases lay outside the gene matches. The CDR3 is made up of 14 amino acids. TCRdb used MiXCR to reprocess the reads, holding one entry per CDR3 protein. This sample has 700,000 to 950,000 distinct CDR3 sequences, with 30% to 35% found just once. Worth noting for this clonotype: Its cognate antigen is unknown.

This chain joins TRBV27 and TRBJ2-7, with 7 bases identical to TRBD1. This TCR derives from a human donor in good health (CMV status not recorded). Some clones in this sample may be carry-over from other donors' samples. Specimen: cultured CD8+ T cells from PBMCs, collected from culture after CMV antigen stimulation. CDR3 protein: CASKSTGDHYEQYF. The DNA for the CDR3 is TGTGCCAGCAAAAGCACAGGGGACCACTACGAGCAGTACTTC.